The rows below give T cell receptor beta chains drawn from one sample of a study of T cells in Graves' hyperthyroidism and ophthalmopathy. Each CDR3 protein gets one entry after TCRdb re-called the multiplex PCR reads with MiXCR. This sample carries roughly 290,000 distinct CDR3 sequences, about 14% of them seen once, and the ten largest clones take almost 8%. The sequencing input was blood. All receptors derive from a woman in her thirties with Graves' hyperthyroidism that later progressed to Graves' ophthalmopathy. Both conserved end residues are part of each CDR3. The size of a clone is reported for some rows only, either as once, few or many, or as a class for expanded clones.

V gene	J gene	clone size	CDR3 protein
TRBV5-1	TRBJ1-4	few	CASSLWTGSEKLFF
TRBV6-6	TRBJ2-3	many	CASSYVEGRTDTQYF
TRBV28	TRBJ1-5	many	CASSFFRGGSNQPQHF
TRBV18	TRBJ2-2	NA	CASSPLSTGVNTGELFF
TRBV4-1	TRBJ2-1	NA	CASSQDPTGRLYNEQFF
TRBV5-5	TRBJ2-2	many	CASSSMSGELFF
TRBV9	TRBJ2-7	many	CASSVGDNYEQYF
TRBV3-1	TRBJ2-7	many	CASSRDTVSYEQYF
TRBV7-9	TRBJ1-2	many	CASSRWGDAERIGYTF
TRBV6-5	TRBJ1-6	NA	CASSYFQGAVSSYNSPLHF
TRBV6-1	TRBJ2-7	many	CASSPFEGDAYEQYF
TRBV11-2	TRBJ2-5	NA	CASSTGDRGQETQYF
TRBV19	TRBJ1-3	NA	CASSIFVDRDYGNTIYF
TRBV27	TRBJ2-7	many	CASSFTGGFGEQYF
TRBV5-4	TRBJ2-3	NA	CASSGAGPLDTQYF
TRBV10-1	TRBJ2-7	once	CASSLGTASSYEQYF
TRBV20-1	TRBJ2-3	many	CSAFHWGDTQYF
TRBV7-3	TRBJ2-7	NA	CASSSFQAVYEQYF
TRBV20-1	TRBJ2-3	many	CSALWVGGPPDTQYF
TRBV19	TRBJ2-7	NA	CASSIDGPGLATSYEQYF
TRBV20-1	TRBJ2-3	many	CSAPLSGRDTQYF
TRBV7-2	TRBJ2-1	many	CASSLGGTTYNEQFF
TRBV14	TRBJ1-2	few	CASSQENVPMRGYTF
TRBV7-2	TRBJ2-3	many	CASSQPNTDTQYF
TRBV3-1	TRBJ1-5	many	CASSQDRRQGRPQHF
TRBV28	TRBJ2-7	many	CASTIGGTPLEQYF
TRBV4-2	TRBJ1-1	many	CASSQGVPGQGGTEAFF
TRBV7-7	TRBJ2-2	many	CASSSRTTGELFF
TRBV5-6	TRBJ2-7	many	CASSPQAGSFSYEQYF
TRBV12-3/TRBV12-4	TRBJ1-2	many	CASSKIRSHYGYTF
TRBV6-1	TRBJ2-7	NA	CAVRRDSPYEQYF
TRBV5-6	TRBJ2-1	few	CASSLTGATYNEQFF
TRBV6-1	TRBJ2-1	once	CASESGAHNEQFF
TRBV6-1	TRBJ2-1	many	CASSRLPGLDNNEQFF
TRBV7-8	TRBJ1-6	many	CASSLAQGYNSPLHF
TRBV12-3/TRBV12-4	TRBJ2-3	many	CASSSRRLAGGTTDTQYF
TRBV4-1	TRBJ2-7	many	CASSHGADSVSYEQYF
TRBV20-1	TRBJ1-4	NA	CSARDGGGAEKLFF
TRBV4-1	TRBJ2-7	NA	CASSQAKGLTYEQYF
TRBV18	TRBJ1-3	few	CASSPLPGQGKKISGNTIYF
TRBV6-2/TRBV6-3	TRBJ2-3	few	CASSYSKGRSTDTQYF
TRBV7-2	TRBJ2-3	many	CASSLSFFRTDTQYF
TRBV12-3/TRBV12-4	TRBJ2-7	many	CASSRTGGDHEQYF
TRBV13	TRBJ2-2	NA	CASSLGLGPGELFF
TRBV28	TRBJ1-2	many	CASSFYGTGPYGYTF
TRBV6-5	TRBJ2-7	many	CASSYSWGGAYEQYF
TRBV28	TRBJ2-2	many	CASSFLLEVSLFF
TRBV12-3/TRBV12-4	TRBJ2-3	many	CASSFVLWGESHRPHTQYF
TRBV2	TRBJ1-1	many	CASTRNTEAFF
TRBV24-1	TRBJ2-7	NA	CATSVGCEQYF
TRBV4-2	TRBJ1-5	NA	CASSQEHGAVNLPQHF
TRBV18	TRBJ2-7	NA	CASSPPGPYEQYF
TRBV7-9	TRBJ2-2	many	CASSFETDGAGELFF
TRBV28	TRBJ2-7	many	CASSGDFLSYEQYF
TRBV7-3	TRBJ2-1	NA	CASSLTAKSSYNEQFF